This T cell receptor (beta chain) stems from a study of cytomegalovirus exposure and HLA in healthy donors. About the research overall: Unique TCRs numbering roughly 80 million, obtained from HLA-typed donors, made up an early data release.

A multiplex PCR was run with 60 Vbeta primers and 13 Jbeta primers. Profiled with immunoSEQ multiplex PCR; TCRdb holds only in-frame clones, not every one. The table lists 100,000 to 120,000 clones, 74% of them singletons. Notes on this clone: Its antigen remains unknown.

Study results and caveats: The Asian-associated ancestry cluster reportedly had fewer N-insertions than the approximately 670-donor mean in a later analysis. In an earlier analysis, productive rearrangement rates for most beta V segments clustered near 87% or 30%. The study recorded 150 to 200 TCR beta chains that were cytomegalovirus-associated.

The TCR was taken from a woman in her thirties or forties in good health and CMV-seropositive. Material for sequencing was PBMCs.

This chain's CDR3 is CASGLVRLPGLAGDGGTGELFF. CDR3 nucleotides: TGTGCTAGTGGTTTGGTACGGCTCCCGGGACTAGCGGGAGATGGAGGGACCGGGGAGCTGTTTTTT. The V call is TRBV12-5, the J call TRBJ2-2; 14 nucleotides match TRBD2. V was pared by 0 bases and J by 5 bases, with 17 bases of the junction left unmatched. Germline CDR1 reads LGHNT; CDR2 reads FRNRAP. CDR3 size: 22 residues.